These T cell receptor beta chains were read from a single sample in a study of PD-L1 blockade in urothelial cancer. Here immunoSEQ multiplex PCR was the method, and the copy in TCRdb shows in-frame clones only, minus some. Of tens of thousands of clones in the sample, 70% to 90% were seen once. Sample: PBMCs, taken around atezolizumab (anti-PD-L1) treatment. Receptor source: a donor at least 40 years old with urothelial cancer. Each CDR3 is given with its conserved first and last residue. The order of the fields is D gene, J gene, V gene, clone size, CDR3 DNA, CDR3 protein. D genes are given only for firm matches. Rows give clone size only sometimes, using once, few, many, or a class for an expanded clone.

D gene: .; J gene: TRBJ2-5; V gene: TRBV7-3; clone size: .; CDR3 DNA: TGTGCCAGCAGCCCCACTGGACTCAATCAAGAGACCCAGTACTTC; CDR3 protein: CASSPTGLNQETQYF
D gene: .; J gene: TRBJ2-7; V gene: TRBV19; clone size: medium-sized; CDR3 DNA: TGTGCCAGTAGCGGGAGTGGAGGGGAGCAGTACTTC; CDR3 protein: CASSGSGGEQYF
D gene: TRBD1; J gene: TRBJ2-4; V gene: TRBV18; clone size: .; CDR3 DNA: TGTGCCAGCTCACCCGCCACAGGGGGAAAAAACATTCAGTACTTC; CDR3 protein: CASSPATGGKNIQYF
D gene: TRBD1; J gene: TRBJ2-3; V gene: TRBV29-1; clone size: .; CDR3 DNA: TGCAGCGCGGGGGACAGGCCCCGTCCAGATACGCAGTATTTT; CDR3 protein: CSAGDRPRPDTQYF
D gene: TRBD2; J gene: TRBJ2-1; V gene: TRBV28; clone size: .; CDR3 DNA: TGTGCCAGCAGTCCCTGGAGATCGGGGGGAAATGAGCAGTTCTTC; CDR3 protein: CASSPWRSGGNEQFF
D gene: TRBD1; J gene: TRBJ1-2; V gene: TRBV15; clone size: .; CDR3 DNA: TGTGCCACCAGCAGGGGGACAGCCTATGGCTACACCTTC; CDR3 protein: CATSRGTAYGYTF
D gene: .; J gene: TRBJ1-5; V gene: TRBV5-6; clone size: .; CDR3 DNA: TGTGCCAGCAGCTTAGTACAGGTCCCCAATCAGCCCCAGCATTTT; CDR3 protein: CASSLVQVPNQPQHF
D gene: .; J gene: TRBJ2-1; V gene: TRBV5-1; clone size: .; CDR3 DNA: TGCGCCAGCAGGCGGAGGGATTCCTACAATGAGCAGTTCTTC; CDR3 protein: CASRRRDSYNEQFF
D gene: .; J gene: TRBJ2-3; V gene: TRBV7-9; clone size: .; CDR3 DNA: TGTGCCAGCAGCCCCAGTAACCCAGATACGCAGTATTTT; CDR3 protein: CASSPSNPDTQYF
D gene: .; J gene: TRBJ2-7; V gene: TRBV7-9; clone size: .; CDR3 DNA: TGTGCCAGCAGCTTAGTGAGTAGCGCTGAGCAGTACTTC; CDR3 protein: CASSLVSSAEQYF
D gene: TRBD1; J gene: TRBJ1-2; V gene: TRBV27; clone size: .; CDR3 DNA: TGTGCCAGCAGTCGGGGGGGAGGGGGCGGGGGCGGCTACACCTTC; CDR3 protein: CASSRGGGGGGGYTF
D gene: .; J gene: TRBJ1-5; V gene: TRBV28; clone size: .; CDR3 DNA: TGTGCCAGCAGTTTAAGGCAGGGGAATCAGCCCCAGCATTTT; CDR3 protein: CASSLRQGNQPQHF
D gene: .; J gene: TRBJ1-4; V gene: TRBV7-2; clone size: .; CDR3 DNA: TGTGCCAGCAGCTCCGACAGGCTTAGTGAAAAACTGTTTTTT; CDR3 protein: CASSSDRLSEKLFF
D gene: .; J gene: TRBJ2-2; V gene: TRBV11-3; clone size: .; CDR3 DNA: TGTGCCAGCAGCCTTTACACCGGGGAGCTGTTTTTT; CDR3 protein: CASSLYTGELFF
D gene: .; J gene: TRBJ2-7; V gene: TRBV4-2; clone size: .; CDR3 DNA: TGTGCCAGCAGCCGCCCCGGAGCTTACGAGCAGTACTTC; CDR3 protein: CASSRPGAYEQYF
D gene: .; J gene: TRBJ2-1; V gene: TRBV30; clone size: .; CDR3 DNA: TGTGCCTGGAGTGTGGCTAATGAGCAGTTCTTC; CDR3 protein: CAWSVANEQFF
D gene: TRBD1; J gene: TRBJ1-2; V gene: TRBV28; clone size: .; CDR3 DNA: TGTGCCAGCAGCCCTGGGACAGGCCCCTATGGCTACACCTTC; CDR3 protein: CASSPGTGPYGYTF
D gene: .; J gene: TRBJ1-5; V gene: TRBV9; clone size: once; CDR3 DNA: TGTGCCAGCAGCGTAGACGAAGCCTACAATCAGCCCCAGCATTTT; CDR3 protein: CASSVDEAYNQPQHF
D gene: TRBD1; J gene: TRBJ2-1; V gene: TRBV5-1; clone size: .; CDR3 DNA: TGCGCCAGCACACACAGGGGCGGGAATGAGCAGTTCTTC; CDR3 protein: CASTHRGGNEQFF
D gene: .; J gene: TRBJ2-7; V gene: TRBV5-5; clone size: few; CDR3 DNA: TGTGCCAGCAGCACCGGGACTTCCCGGCAATACGAGCAGTACTTC; CDR3 protein: CASSTGTSRQYEQYF
D gene: TRBD1; J gene: TRBJ2-7; V gene: TRBV27; clone size: once; CDR3 DNA: TGTGCCAGCAGTCCCCGGACAGGGTCCTACGAGCAGTACTTC; CDR3 protein: CASSPRTGSYEQYF
D gene: TRBD2; J gene: TRBJ2-1; V gene: TRBV10-2; clone size: .; CDR3 DNA: TGCGCCAGCAGTGAGGGGGGACTAGCGGGATGGGATGAGCAGTTCTTC; CDR3 protein: CASSEGGLAGWDEQFF
D gene: TRBD2; J gene: TRBJ2-1; V gene: TRBV15; clone size: .; CDR3 DNA: TGTGCCACCAGCAGCACTAGCGGGAGCCAGCCCTACAATGAGCAGTTCTTC; CDR3 protein: CATSSTSGSQPYNEQFF
D gene: TRBD2; J gene: TRBJ2-5; V gene: TRBV7-2; clone size: .; CDR3 DNA: TGTGCCAGCAGCTCCCAAGCGGGAGCCGGGGAGACCCAGTACTTC; CDR3 protein: CASSSQAGAGETQYF
D gene: .; J gene: TRBJ2-2; V gene: TRBV6-1; clone size: few; CDR3 DNA: TGTGCCAGCCACAGGGGAGGCACCGGGGAGCTGTTTTTT; CDR3 protein: CASHRGGTGELFF
D gene: TRBD1; J gene: TRBJ1-4; V gene: TRBV2; clone size: medium-sized; CDR3 DNA: TGTGCCAGCACCCGACAGGGTGGAAGTGAAAAACTGTTTTTT; CDR3 protein: CASTRQGGSEKLFF
D gene: .; J gene: TRBJ1-2; V gene: TRBV19; clone size: .; CDR3 DNA: TGTGCCAGTAGGGGGCCAGGGGCCGTAAACTATGGCTACACCTTC; CDR3 protein: CASRGPGAVNYGYTF
D gene: TRBD1; J gene: TRBJ2-3; V gene: TRBV6-1; clone size: .; CDR3 DNA: TGTGCCAGCAGGAAGGACAGGGGGCACACAGATACGCAGTATTTT; CDR3 protein: CASRKDRGHTDTQYF
D gene: TRBD1; J gene: TRBJ2-7; V gene: TRBV11-3; clone size: .; CDR3 DNA: TGTGCCAGCAGCTTAGGCCCCGACAGGGGCTCCTACGAGCAGTACTTC; CDR3 protein: CASSLGPDRGSYEQYF
D gene: TRBD2; J gene: TRBJ2-7; V gene: TRBV14; clone size: .; CDR3 DNA: TGTGCCAGCAGCCTGGGACTAGCGGGAGGAGTTCTCGAGCAGTACTTC; CDR3 protein: CASSLGLAGGVLEQYF
D gene: TRBD2; J gene: TRBJ2-1; V gene: TRBV4-2; clone size: .; CDR3 DNA: TGTGCCAGCAGACCCACTGGACTAGCGGGGACAAGGACCTCCTACAATGAGCAGTTCTTC; CDR3 protein: CASRPTGLAGTRTSYNEQFF
D gene: .; J gene: TRBJ2-3; V gene: TRBV18; clone size: .; CDR3 DNA: TGTGCCAGCTCACCGGGCAGACGCACAGATACGCAGTATTTT; CDR3 protein: CASSPGRRTDTQYF
D gene: .; J gene: TRBJ1-4; V gene: TRBV27; clone size: once; CDR3 DNA: TGTGCCACCAGGGGCGGGGAGACCCCCAATGAAAAACTGTTTTTT; CDR3 protein: CATRGGETPNEKLFF
D gene: TRBD2; J gene: TRBJ2-3; V gene: TRBV7-3; clone size: once; CDR3 DNA: TGTGCCAGCAGCCAGACTAGCGGGAGGCATCCAGATACGCAGTATTTT; CDR3 protein: CASSQTSGRHPDTQYF
D gene: .; J gene: TRBJ2-3; V gene: TRBV2; clone size: .; CDR3 DNA: TGTGCCAGCAGGGTGGGTACTCCCGGGTTAAGTCTGTCGCAGTATTTT; CDR3 protein: CASRVGTPGLSLSQYF
D gene: .; J gene: TRBJ2-7; V gene: TRBV28; clone size: once; CDR3 DNA: TGTGCCAGCAGTCCCGGGAGCTCCTACGAGCAGTACTTC; CDR3 protein: CASSPGSSYEQYF
D gene: .; J gene: TRBJ1-4; V gene: TRBV18; clone size: .; CDR3 DNA: TGTGCCAGCTCACCAGTTGGAGGGGATGAAAAACTGTTTTTT; CDR3 protein: CASSPVGGDEKLFF
D gene: TRBD2; J gene: TRBJ2-5; V gene: TRBV5-4; clone size: .; CDR3 DNA: TGTGCCAGCACACCCCCCGGGACTACCAAAGAGACCCAGTACTTC; CDR3 protein: CASTPPGTTKETQYF
D gene: .; J gene: TRBJ2-1; V gene: TRBV9; clone size: once; CDR3 DNA: TGTGCCAGCAGCGTAGAGGGGCAAATCTACAATGAGCAGTTCTTC; CDR3 protein: CASSVEGQIYNEQFF
D gene: TRBD1; J gene: TRBJ2-7; V gene: TRBV7-2; clone size: .; CDR3 DNA: TGTGCCAGCAGCCCCCCCGGGACAGGGGGCGGGCAGTACTTC; CDR3 protein: CASSPPGTGGGQYF
D gene: TRBD2; J gene: TRBJ2-1; V gene: TRBV4-2; clone size: .; CDR3 DNA: TGTGCCAGCAGCCGAGCGGGAGGGCCTGTGAATGAGCAGTTCTTC; CDR3 protein: CASSRAGGPVNEQFF
D gene: .; J gene: TRBJ1-2; V gene: TRBV13; clone size: .; CDR3 DNA: TGTGCCAGCAGCTTAGTCCAGGAAACCCCCCTCTATGGCTACACCTTC; CDR3 protein: CASSLVQETPLYGYTF
D gene: TRBD2; J gene: TRBJ2-5; V gene: TRBV7-2; clone size: .; CDR3 DNA: TGTGCCAGCAGCCCAAGGACTAGCGGCCAAGAGACCCAGTACTTC; CDR3 protein: CASSPRTSGQETQYF
D gene: .; J gene: TRBJ2-7; V gene: TRBV6-5; clone size: .; CDR3 DNA: TGTGCCAGCAGTTACTTCGGAGGACCGAACTACGAGCAGTACTTC; CDR3 protein: CASSYFGGPNYEQYF
D gene: TRBD2; J gene: TRBJ2-1; V gene: TRBV19; clone size: .; CDR3 DNA: TGTGCCAGTAAGTCGCTAGCGGGAGGCTCATACAATGAGCAGTTCTTC; CDR3 protein: CASKSLAGGSYNEQFF
D gene: .; J gene: TRBJ2-1; V gene: TRBV5-1; clone size: .; CDR3 DNA: TGCGCCAGCAGCTTGGGAGGGAATGAGCAGTTCTTC; CDR3 protein: CASSLGGNEQFF
D gene: TRBD2; J gene: TRBJ2-7; V gene: TRBV10-3; clone size: .; CDR3 DNA: TGTGCCATCAGTACTAGCGGGAGGGCCGGTACGCACGAGCAGTACTTC; CDR3 protein: CAISTSGRAGTHEQYF
D gene: .; J gene: TRBJ2-3; V gene: TRBV7-3; clone size: .; CDR3 DNA: TGTGCCAGCAGCGCCAACCGGGGAAGCACAGATACGCAGTATTTT; CDR3 protein: CASSANRGSTDTQYF
D gene: TRBD2; J gene: TRBJ2-7; V gene: TRBV29-1; clone size: .; CDR3 DNA: TGCAGCGTTGAGGGCTTCGGGGGGGGGAGCTCCTACGAGCAGTACTTC; CDR3 protein: CSVEGFGGGSSYEQYF
D gene: TRBD2; J gene: TRBJ2-5; V gene: TRBV4-2; clone size: .; CDR3 DNA: TGTGCCAGCAGCCAAGGGACTAGCGGGCCGACGCAGACCCAGTACTTC; CDR3 protein: CASSQGTSGPTQTQYF
D gene: .; J gene: TRBJ2-3; V gene: TRBV6-4; clone size: few; CDR3 DNA: TGTGCCAGCAGTAGCGGGAGCACAGATACGCAGTATTTT; CDR3 protein: CASSSGSTDTQYF
D gene: .; J gene: TRBJ1-2; V gene: TRBV30; clone size: .; CDR3 DNA: TGTGCCTGGAGCCCGGGTTCCGGGACCTTC; CDR3 protein: CAWSPGSGTF
D gene: .; J gene: TRBJ2-7; V gene: TRBV18; clone size: .; CDR3 DNA: TGTGCCAGCTCACCACCGTTTCCGGGGGTGCAGTACTTC; CDR3 protein: CASSPPFPGVQYF
D gene: TRBD1; J gene: TRBJ1-2; V gene: TRBV6-5; clone size: .; CDR3 DNA: TGTGCCAGCAGGATGGACAGGAGCTATGGCTACACCTTC; CDR3 protein: CASRMDRSYGYTF